The 9 T cell receptor beta chains below were found in one sample sequenced in a study of T cells in Graves' hyperthyroidism and ophthalmopathy. RNA transcripts were the template for amplifying TCR beta CDR3 regions. First-round RT-PCR targeting the TCR CDR3 was performed with the HTBI primer set. TCRdb re-derived calls from the multiplex PCR reads in MiXCR, one entry per CDR3 protein. The sample includes roughly 720,000 distinct CDR3 sequences, 17% of them seen just once. Sequencing was carried out using blood. Receptors originate from a man aged 45-65 years with Graves' hyperthyroidism.

In its sample, this clonotype was seen many times. The chain recombines TRBV7-2 with TRBJ2-1; 13 nucleotides agree with TRBD2. V dropped 5 bases and J dropped 4; count of bases not matched to a gene: 5. The CDR3 loop spans 16 amino acids. Germline values: CDR1 SGHTA, CDR2 FQGNSA. CDR3 nucleotide sequence: TGTGCCAGCAGCCTTCGGACTAGCGGGGGTTACAATGAGCAGTTCTTC. Translating it yields CASSLRTSGGYNEQFF.

This clonotype has more than one count but fewer than ten. A junction end diverges from the germline sequence, so it may reflect a read error. The gene calls are TRBV10-3 and TRBJ2-5, with D unresolved. CDR3 length equals 12 residues. Germline V gene lookup returns CDR1 ENHRY and CDR2 SYGVKD. The CDR3 bases are TGTGCCATCAGTGAGTCGTTGACGGTTCGAGACTTC. This encodes CAISESLTVRDF.

The chain is built from TRBV4-3 and TRBJ2-2; 14 bases line up with TRBD2. CDR1 is LGHNA, CDR2 YSLEER, per germline. The CDR3 length is 16 residues. V lost 4 bases and J lost 7; bases outside the gene matches: 5. CDR3 residues: CASSLTSGRGFGELFF. The CDR3 region has the DNA TGCGCCAGCAGCCTGACTAGCGGGAGGGGTTTCGGGGAGCTGTTTTTT.

This clonotype was observed many times. This chain joins TRBV11-1 and TRBJ1-1; 7 bases align to TRBD1. CDR1 is SGHAT and CDR2 is FQDESV in the germline V gene (reference sequence). Unmatched junction bases numbered 5, after V lost 3 bases and J lost 1 base. CDR3 length: 15 residues. The CDR3, as DNA: TGTGCCAGCAGCTTCACAGGGGAGGGGAACACTGAAGCTTTCTTT. Its protein product is CASSFTGEGNTEAFF.

This chain connects TRBV4-3 to TRBJ2-1; a weak D match, TRBD1 (7 bases). The CDR3 length is 16 residues. Trimming removed 0 bases at V and 1 base at J, with 10 bases between. Germline CDR1 reads LGHNA; CDR2 reads YSLEER. The CDR3 is CASSQDSGGSYNEQFF. Here the CDR3 DNA reads TGCGCCAGCAGCCAAGATTCAGGGGGGTCCTACAATGAGCAGTTCTTC.

DNA for the CDR3: TGCAGCGCCTCGGAGGAAAAACTGTTTTTT. Protein product: CSASEEKLFF. The J gene is TRBJ1-4, the V gene TRBV29-1; no definite D call. The CDR3 is made up of 10 amino acids. Germline V gene sequence: CDR1 SQVTM, CDR2 ANQGSEA. V was trimmed by 7 bases and J by 8 bases, leaving 8 bases between them. Full variable domain (rest looked up from reference TRBV29-1 and TRBJ1-4): SAVISQKPSRDICQRGTSLTIQCQVDSQVTMMFWYRQQPGQSLTLIATANQGSEATYESGFVIDKFPISRPNLTFSTLTVSNMSPEDSSIYLCSASEEKLFFGSGTQLSVL.

V gene TRBV4-2 combines with J gene TRBJ2-2, with TRBD2 identical over 10 bases. The junction had 0 bases not matched to a gene; V was cut back by 0 bases and J by 8 bases. The germline gives CDR1 LGHNA, CDR2 YNFKEQ. CDR3 length: 14 amino acids. The CDR3 spells CASSQEAGGGELFF. The CDR3 DNA is TGTGCCAGCAGCCAAGAAGCGGGAGGGGGGGAGCTGTTTTTT.

This clonotype showed up many times. The chain couples TRBV6-1 to TRBJ2-2, with a weak D call TRBD2 (5 bases). V was trimmed by 7 bases and J by 7 bases, leaving 19 bases between them. The CDR3 has 15 amino acids. Germline V gene data show CDR1 as MNHNS and CDR2 as SASEGT. The CDR3 DNA reads TGTGCCAGCACCCCCGCCGGACTTCGCGGCGGGGAGCTGTTTTTT. Protein product: CASTPAGLRGGELFF.

This clonotype was seen repeatedly, ten times or more. This chain connects TRBV19 to TRBJ2-7; weak D call: TRBD1 (6 bases). Germline lookup yields CDR1 LNHDA and CDR2 SQIVND (reference sequence). Between the trimmed V and J ends, which lost 11 bases and 3 bases, there was a span of 14 bases. The CDR3 is made up of 12 amino acids. Written as DNA, the CDR3 is TGTGCCCGAAGGGGGACCCACTACGAGCAGTACTTC. Translation gives CARRGTHYEQYF. Variable domain in full (rest from reference TRBV19 and TRBJ2-7): DGGITQSPKYLFRKEGQNVTLSCEQNLNHDAMYWYRQDPGQGLRLIYYSQIVNDFQKGDIAEGYSVSREKKESFPLTVTSAQKNPTAFYLCARRGTHYEQYFGPGTRLTVT.